The entry below describes one TCR beta chain. Germline CDR1 reads SGHRS; CDR2 reads YFSETQ. The CDR3 covers 15 residues. The V end lost 3 bases, the J end lost 2 bases, and 14 bases lay between the germline ends. The data belong to a study of PD-1 blockade in classical Hodgkin lymphoma. All the patients suffered relapse after autologous stem cell transplantation, and brentuximab vedotin exposure differed. Sequencing was performed with immunoSEQ multiplex PCR; in TCRdb, only in-frame clones are kept and a portion is missing. This repertoire shows 20,000 to 30,000 clones, 70% to 80% found once; its top ten account for approximately 8%.

The rearrangement links TRBV5-1 to TRBJ2-5; D might be TRBD2 (6 bases). This clonotype was sampled from a human donor with classical Hodgkin lymphoma. Sequences were derived from peripheral blood mononuclear cells (PBMCs), sampled before the second cycle of nivolumab. The CDR3 nucleotides are TGCGCCAGCAGCTCTAAGGACGGGACTCAAGAGACCCAGTACTTC. Its protein is CASSSKDGTQETQYF.